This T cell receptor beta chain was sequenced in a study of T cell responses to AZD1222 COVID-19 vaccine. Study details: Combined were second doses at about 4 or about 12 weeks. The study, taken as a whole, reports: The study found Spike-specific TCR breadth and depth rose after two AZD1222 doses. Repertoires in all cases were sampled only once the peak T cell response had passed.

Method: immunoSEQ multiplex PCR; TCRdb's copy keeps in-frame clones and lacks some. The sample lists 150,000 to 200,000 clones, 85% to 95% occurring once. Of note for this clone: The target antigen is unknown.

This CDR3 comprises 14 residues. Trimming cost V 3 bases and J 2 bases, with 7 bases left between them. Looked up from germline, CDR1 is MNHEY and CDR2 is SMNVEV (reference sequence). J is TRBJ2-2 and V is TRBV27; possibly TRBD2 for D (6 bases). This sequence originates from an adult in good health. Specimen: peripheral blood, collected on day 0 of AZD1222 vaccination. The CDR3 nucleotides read TGTGCCAGCAGTTTTGGGACTAACACCGGGGAGCTGTTTTTT. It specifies CASSFGTNTGELFF.